This T cell receptor beta chain was recorded in a study of T cells in localized non-small cell lung cancer. Measured with immunoSEQ multiplex PCR; TCRdb has only the in-frame clones, and not every one. Here the sample spans some 25,000 clones, around 87% being singletons. This CDR3 has 15 amino acids. With 0 bases removed from V and 4 bases from J, the gap between germline ends came to 12 bases. The germline gives CDR1 MNHNY, CDR2 SVGAGI (reference sequence). The chain employs TRBV6-6 and TRBJ1-1, with a tentative D call TRBD1 (5 bases). The receptor comes from a man between 40 and 70 years old with stage II lung adenocarcinoma. The sequencing here drew on PBMCs, taken before any cancer treatment. The DNA of the CDR3 is TGTGCCAGCAGTTACTCGAACAGGCTGGGCACTGAAGCTTTCTTT. Its translation is CASSYSNRLGTEAFF.